Shown below are 10 T cell receptor beta chains from a single sample sequenced in a study of blood T cell repertoires in COVID-19. Clones were sequenced by immunoSEQ multiplex PCR, and TCRdb holds only the in-frame ones, with some missing. The table shows 60,000 to 75,000 clones, with 86% occurring only once. Sequenced sample: peripheral blood. The source is a woman in her sixties with acute or convalescent COVID-19.

V usage is TRBV7-9 and J usage is TRBJ2-3; a possible D gene is TRBD2 (6 bases). The germline V gene has CDR1 SEHNR and CDR2 FQNEAQ (reference sequence). V dropped 5 bases and J dropped 2 bases, with 14 bases sitting between them. This CDR3 spans 15 amino acids. CDR3 region: CASSIRRGDTDTQYF. The CDR3 nucleotides read TGTGCCAGCAGCATCCGGCGGGGCGACACAGATACGCAGTATTTT.

The chain couples TRBV5-8 to TRBJ2-2; 7 bases line up with TRBD1. Germline V lookup: CDR1 SGHTS, CDR2 YDEGEE. This CDR3 has 15 residues. Trimming took 5 bases from V and 2 from J; bases not matched to a gene: 6. CDR3 nucleotide sequence: TGTGCCAGCAGTTCTGGGACAGTAAACACCGGGGAGCTGTTTTTT. This gives the protein CASSSGTVNTGELFF.

The J gene is TRBJ2-7, the V gene TRBV19; a weak D match, TRBD1 (5 bases). CDR3 size: 13 residues. V gave up 4 bases and J gave up 0 bases, with 7 bases separating them. Looked up from germline, CDR1 is LNHDA and CDR2 is SQIVND (reference sequence). The CDR3 coding sequence is TGTGCCAGTAGTAAAGGGGCCTCCTACGAGCAGTACTTC. It yields the protein CASSKGASYEQYF.

The chain has TRBV7-2 and TRBJ1-5, with 9 nucleotides matching TRBD1. Germline CDR1 and CDR2: SGHTA and FQGNSA. The CDR3 runs 15 residues. With 6 bases clipped from V and 4 bases from J, the junction kept 7 bases outside the gene matches. This CDR3 is CASSREQGANQPQHF. The DNA for the CDR3 is TGTGCCAGCAGTCGCGAACAGGGGGCTAATCAGCCCCAGCATTTT.

In this sample, this clone is medium-sized. The chain employs TRBV4-2 and TRBJ1-2; D is ambiguous. The CDR3 loop spans 15 amino acids. The ends were cut back, 4 bases at V and 6 bases at J, with 18 bases in the middle. CDR1 and CDR2 from the germline V gene are LGHNA and YNFKEQ. The CDR3 DNA sequence: TGTGCCAGCAGCCCAGATCAGACGCGGGTCAATGGCTACACCTTC. It specifies CASSPDQTRVNGYTF.

The rearrangement joins TRBV16 to TRBJ1-5; D possibly corresponds to TRBD1 (5 bases). This CDR3 contains 15 residues. Trimming left V 0 bases short and J 2 bases short, with 8 bases between. Germline lookup yields CDR1 KGHSY and CDR2 FQNENV. The CDR3 loop is CASSQSGGGNQPQHF. The CDR3 DNA reads as TGTGCCAGCAGCCAATCGGGGGGAGGCAATCAGCCCCAGCATTTT.

The chain employs TRBV19 and TRBJ1-2, with 7 bases matching TRBD1. Germline CDR1 and CDR2: LNHDA and SQIVND (reference sequence). The trim removed 5 bases at V and 8 bases at J, leaving 11 bases unmatched. The CDR3 consists of 14 residues. As DNA, the CDR3 is TGTGCCAGTAGTGCCCACGACAGGGCTCACGGCTACACCTTC. It translates to CASSAHDRAHGYTF.

This clone occurred a few times. The rearrangement links TRBV6-6 to TRBJ1-3; perhaps TRBD1 as D (5 bases). This CDR3 is 14 amino acids long. Germline values: CDR1 MNHNY, CDR2 SVGAGI (reference sequence). V dropped 2 bases and J dropped 0 bases, with 5 bases sitting between them. The CDR3 DNA is TGTGCCAGCAGTTACCAGGGCTCTGGAAACACCATATATTTT. This sequence encodes CASSYQGSGNTIYF.

The chain is built from TRBV19 and TRBJ1-4; possible D gene TRBD1, 5 bases. CDR3 length: 15 residues. CDR1 is LNHDA and CDR2 is SQIVND in the germline V gene (reference sequence). With 6 bases removed from V and 0 bases from J, the gap between germline ends came to 11 bases. The CDR3 DNA reads TGTGCCAGTAGCGACGACAGTGCAACTAATGAAAAACTGTTTTTT. Amino acid sequence: CASSDDSATNEKLFF.

The CDR3 loop is CASSQDRGEKLFF. DNA for the CDR3: TGCGCCAGCAGCCAAGATCGAGGGGAAAAACTGTTTTTT. This sequence joins TRBV4-1 and TRBJ1-4; D uncertain. CDR1 is MGHRA, CDR2 YSYEKL, per germline. This CDR3 spans 13 amino acids. The V end lost 0 bases, the J end lost 8 bases, and 7 bases lay between the germline ends.